The 30 T cell receptor beta chains reported below all come from one sample, sequenced in a study of cytomegalovirus exposure and HLA in healthy donors. PCR primers comprised 60 Vbeta and 13 Jbeta primers. Assay used: immunoSEQ multiplex PCR; TCRdb lists only in-frame clones, some missing. The table includes 65,000 to 90,000 clones, roughly two thirds detected once. Sequences were obtained from PBMCs. The receptors come from a woman between 40 and 55 years old in good health and CMV-seropositive.

This clone was seen a handful of times. This rearrangement joins TRBV27 to TRBJ2-7; the match to TRBD1 covers 8 bases. The trim removed 6 bases at V and 1 base at J, leaving 8 bases unmatched. The CDR3 is made up of 15 amino acids. Germline CDR1 MNHEY, CDR2 SMNVEV (reference sequence). The CDR3 loop is CASRLTTGASYEQYF. Here the CDR3 DNA reads TGTGCCAGCAGACTAACGACAGGGGCGTCCTACGAGCAGTACTTC.

This sequence joins TRBV6-5 and TRBJ1-3, with TRBD1 identical over 11 bases. The CDR3 length is 15 residues. V lost 5 bases and J lost 7; bases outside the gene matches: 7. In germline, CDR1 is MNHEY, CDR2 SVGAGI. The DNA of the CDR3 is TGTGCCAGCAGTCGGACAGGGGGCTTGGGGAACACCATATATTTT. Its protein product is CASSRTGGLGNTIYF.

The genes are TRBV4-3 and TRBJ1-2; 7 bases line up with TRBD1. CDR1 is LGHNA and CDR2 is YSLEER in the germline V gene. V dropped 4 bases and J dropped 5; count of bases not matched to a gene: 10. This CDR3 spans 15 amino acids. The CDR3 loop is CASSPEMTGKYGYTF. The CDR3 DNA is TGCGCCAGCAGCCCGGAAATGACAGGGAAGTATGGCTACACCTTC.

The CDR3 region is CASGPRGTRREQYF. The CDR3 nucleotides are TGTGCCAGCGGACCGCGGGGCACTCGACGCGAGCAGTACTTC. This chain connects TRBV27 to TRBJ2-7; D possibly corresponds to TRBD2 (6 bases). Germline V gene data show CDR1 as MNHEY and CDR2 as SMNVEV (reference sequence). This CDR3 has 14 amino acids. The V gene lost 8 bases and the J gene lost 6 bases, with 20 bases spanning the gap.

The chain carries TRBV19 and TRBJ1-4; D gene unclear. V shed 6 bases and J shed 0 bases, with 11 bases lying between them. Germline CDR1 LNHDA, CDR2 SQIVND (reference sequence). The CDR3 totals 15 residues. The CDR3 is CASRMIDATNEKLFF. CDR3 DNA sequence: TGTGCCAGTAGAATGATAGATGCAACTAATGAAAAACTGTTTTTT.

The CDR3 here is CASSPGQGNYGYTF. The CDR3 DNA reads as TGCGCCAGCAGCCCCGGACAGGGCAACTATGGCTACACCTTC. The chain is built from TRBV5-1 and TRBJ1-2, with 8 nucleotides matching TRBD1. CDR3 length: 14 residues. The trim removed 4 bases at V and 2 bases at J, leaving 4 bases unmatched. Germline V gene sequence: CDR1 SGHRS, CDR2 YFSETQ.

The genes are TRBV6-6 and TRBJ1-1; 9 bases agree with TRBD1. The germline V gene has CDR1 MNHNY and CDR2 SVGAGI (reference sequence). Losses at the gene ends were 6 bases for V and 5 bases for J; bases not matched to a gene: 1. The CDR3 has 12 amino acids. The CDR3 DNA is TGTGCCAGCAGGACAGGGGGTACTGAAGCTTTCTTT. Protein sequence: CASRTGGTEAFF.

J is TRBJ2-5 and V is TRBV7-2; TRBD2 is a possible D gene (5 bases). Germline V gene lookup returns CDR1 SGHTA and CDR2 FQGNSA. The CDR3 sequence is 14 residues long. Trimming left V 1 base short and J 5 bases short, with 11 bases between. As DNA, the CDR3 is TGTGCCAGCAGCTTAGTACGGCGGGCGGAGACCCAGTACTTC. Protein product: CASSLVRRAETQYF.

The rearrangement links TRBV5-1 to TRBJ2-2; 11 bases line up with TRBD2. CDR3 length: 16 residues. CDR1 and CDR2 (germline): SGHRS, YFSETQ. The V and J ends lost 4 bases and 1 base, in that order; junction bases with no gene match: 3. The CDR3 bases are TGCGCCAGCAGCCCTGGGACTAGCGGGAACACCGGGGAGCTGTTTTTT. Protein product: CASSPGTSGNTGELFF.

This chain joins TRBV7-2 and TRBJ2-1; D perhaps matches TRBD1 (6 bases). This CDR3 is built from 15 residues. V was pared by 4 bases and J by 1 base, with 11 bases between. In germline, CDR1 is SGHTA, CDR2 FQGNSA. The CDR3 nucleotides are TGTGCCAGCAGCTCAACAGGGTCGTCCTACAATGAGCAGTTCTTC. Translating gives CASSSTGSSYNEQFF. The full variable domain, rest sourced from reference TRBV7-2 and TRBJ2-1, is GAGVSQSPSNKVTEKGKDVELRCDPISGHTALYWYRQSLGQGLEFLIYFQGNSAPDKSGLPSDRFSAERTGGSVSTLTIQRTQQEDSAVYLCASSSTGSSYNEQFFGPGTRLTVL.

The chain uses TRBV19 and TRBJ1-5; the match to TRBD1 covers 9 bases. The CDR3 covers 16 residues. J lost 2 bases, V lost 9 bases, and 11 bases had no gene match. CDR1 and CDR2 from the germline V gene are LNHDA and SQIVND (reference sequence). In DNA form, the CDR3 reads TGTGCCAGCTCCGTACAGGGGGCGCCGGGCAATCAGCCCCAGCATTTT. Translation: CASSVQGAPGNQPQHF.

This clone was recorded a few times. The J gene is TRBJ2-1, the V gene TRBV6-5; D is ambiguous. CDR1 MNHEY and CDR2 SVGAGI come from the germline V gene. The CDR3 contains 14 residues. V gave up 2 bases and J gave up 0 bases, with 5 bases separating them. In DNA form, the CDR3 reads TGTGCCAGCAGTTACCTGCGCTCCTACAATGAGCAGTTCTTC. Translation: CASSYLRSYNEQFF.

The V and J genes are TRBV5-8 and TRBJ2-2, with a weak D call TRBD1 (6 bases). CDR1 and CDR2 from the germline V gene are SGHTS and YDEGEE. The length of the CDR3 is 13 residues. Trimming cost V 4 bases and J 2 bases, with 6 bases left between them. Here the CDR3 reads CASSGTNTGELFF. The CDR3 DNA follows: TGTGCCAGCAGCGGGACAAACACCGGGGAGCTGTTTTTT.

The V call is TRBV14, the J call TRBJ1-2, with D possibly TRBD1 on 6 matching bases. This CDR3 has 13 residues. CDR1 is SGHDN, CDR2 FVKESK, per germline. The V end was cut by 2 bases, the J end by 8 bases, with 12 bases between. The CDR3 here is CASSQTGYLGYTF. The CDR3, as DNA: TGTGCCAGCAGCCAAACAGGGTACCTCGGCTACACCTTC. Drawing the rest from reference TRBV14 and TRBJ1-2, the complete variable domain is EAGVTQFPSHSVIEKGQTVTLRCDPISGHDNLYWYRRVMGKEIKFLLHFVKESKQDESGMPNNRFLAERTGGTYSTLKVQPAELEDSGVYFCASSQTGYLGYTFGSGTRLTVV.

This chain links TRBV30 with TRBJ1-2; 8 positions match TRBD1. Trimming removed 7 bases from V and 7 bases from J; junction bases left unmatched: 17. CDR1 is GTSNPN and CDR2 is SVGIG in the germline V gene (reference sequence). The CDR3 covers 15 residues. The CDR3 region is CAYPWTGPRVGGYTF. CDR3 sequence (DNA): TGTGCCTACCCTTGGACAGGGCCAAGGGTGGGTGGCTACACCTTC.

Notes on this clone: One end of the junction does not line up with germline, which may come from a read error. The chain combines TRBV6-4 with TRBJ1-6; a weak D match, TRBD1 (6 bases). The germline V gene encodes CDR1 MRHNA and CDR2 SNTAGT. This CDR3 region has 16 residues. The CDR3: CTRGSQPELQDSPLHF. The CDR3 bases are TGTACCAGGGGCAGCCAACCCGAACTGCAGGATTCACCCCTCCACTTT.

CDR3 DNA: TGTGCCAGCAGCTTGCTAGCGGGGGGGAAAACCGGGGAGCTGTTTTTT. Translated: CASSLLAGGKTGELFF. The chain couples TRBV7-2 to TRBJ2-2, with TRBD2 identical over 12 bases. The CDR3 contains 16 residues. CDR1 and CDR2 (germline): SGHTA, FQGNSA. J gave up 5 bases and V 3 bases, and 4 bases lay outside the gene matches.

The genes are TRBV5-1 and TRBJ1-4; 7 bases agree with TRBD1. Germline V CDR1 and CDR2: SGHRS, YFSETQ. The CDR3 is made up of 16 amino acids. V gave up 3 bases and J gave up 1 base; unmatched junction bases: 6. As DNA, the CDR3 is TGCGCCAGCAGCTACAGGGGAGATGGAACTAATGAAAAACTGTTTTTT. Translated, it gives CASSYRGDGTNEKLFF.

V usage is TRBV5-1 and J usage is TRBJ1-2; the match to TRBD1 covers 8 bases. Germline values: CDR1 SGHRS, CDR2 YFSETQ. The CDR3 has 13 amino acids. V lost 4 bases, J lost 5 bases, and 4 bases stayed unmatched. The CDR3 region has the DNA TGCGCCAGCAGCCCCGGACAGGGATATGGCTACACCTTC. Its protein product is CASSPGQGYGYTF.

The chain joins TRBV29-1 to TRBJ1-5, with D tentatively TRBD1 (6 bases). The V gene's germline CDR1 is SQVTM and CDR2 ANQGSEA. The CDR3 runs 12 residues. V was shortened by 4 bases and J by 2 bases, with 6 bases between the two germline ends. In nucleotides, the CDR3 is TGCAGCGTTGGGGGGCGCAATCAGCCCCAGCATTTT. Amino acid sequence: CSVGGRNQPQHF. The variable domain in full, completed from reference TRBV29-1 and TRBJ1-5, reads SAVISQKPSRDICQRGTSLTIQCQVDSQVTMMFWYRQQPGQSLTLIATANQGSEATYESGFVIDKFPISRPNLTFSTLTVSNMSPEDSSIYLCSVGGRNQPQHFGDGTRLSIL.

The gene calls are TRBV10-2 and TRBJ1-1, with D tentatively TRBD1 (6 bases). CDR1 and CDR2 from the germline V gene are WSHSY and SAAADI. This CDR3 contains 13 residues. V was shortened by 2 bases and J by 4 bases, with 8 bases between the two germline ends. The CDR3 spells CASSEGTPTEAFF. The CDR3 coding sequence is TGCGCCAGCAGTGAGGGGACACCCACTGAAGCTTTCTTT.

The V gene is TRBV2, the J gene TRBJ2-5, with 8 bases aligning to TRBD2. Germline V gene data show CDR1 as SNHLY and CDR2 as FYNNEI. This CDR3 spans 14 amino acids. V lost 3 bases to trimming and J lost 5 bases; unmatched junction nucleotides: 5. Here the CDR3 DNA reads TGTGCCAGCAGTGACGTAGCGGGATGGGAGACCCAGTACTTC. Its protein is CASSDVAGWETQYF.

The chain has TRBV7-2 and TRBJ1-2, with a tentative D call TRBD1 (6 bases). Trimming shortened V by 4 bases and J by 1 base, and 16 bases separated the two germline ends. Per the germline V gene, CDR1 is SGHTA and CDR2 is FQGNSA. The CDR3 sequence is 16 residues long. CDR3 bases: TGTGCCAGCAGCTCCCTCGGGGGGCCTCGTAACTATGGCTACACCTTC. This sequence encodes CASSSLGGPRNYGYTF.

The chain uses TRBV18 and TRBJ2-1; 8 bases agree with TRBD2. Unmatched junction bases numbered 4, after V lost 3 bases and J lost 9 bases. The CDR3 runs to 13 residues. Germline V lookup: CDR1 KGHSH, CDR2 LQKENI. CDR3 in amino acids: CASSPSGSGEQFF. The CDR3 nucleotides read TGTGCCAGCTCACCGAGCGGGAGCGGTGAGCAGTTCTTC.

The chain employs TRBV28 and TRBJ1-5; 7 bases align to TRBD1. Per germline, CDR1 MDHEN and CDR2 SYDVKM. The CDR3 spans 14 residues. J gave up 4 bases and V 6 bases, and 6 bases lay outside the gene matches. This CDR3 is CASSHGQANQPQHF. The CDR3 DNA is TGTGCCAGCAGCCACGGACAGGCTAATCAGCCCCAGCATTTT.

The chain combines TRBV2 with TRBJ1-5; maybe TRBD1 (5 bases). Germline CDR1 is SNHLY and CDR2 is FYNNEI. V was shortened by 6 bases and J by 3 bases, with 12 bases between the two germline ends. This CDR3 spans 14 amino acids. The CDR3 bases are TGTGCCAGCAGGCAAGGACAACTCAATCAGCCCCAGCATTTT. Translation: CASRQGQLNQPQHF.

The J gene is TRBJ2-1, the V gene TRBV29-1; possibly TRBD1 for D (5 bases). Germline loops: CDR1 SQVTM, CDR2 ANQGSEA. The V gene lost 1 base and the J gene lost 3 bases, with 16 bases spanning the gap. CDR3 length: 16 residues. The CDR3 sequence is CSVEAEQVGIYNEQFF. The CDR3 DNA reads TGCAGCGTTGAAGCGGAACAGGTGGGTATCTACAATGAGCAGTTCTTC.

The chain is built from TRBV2 and TRBJ2-7; D is undetermined. This CDR3 spans 16 amino acids. The ends were cut back, 1 base at V and 9 bases at J, with 22 bases in the middle. Germline values: CDR1 SNHLY, CDR2 FYNNEI. CDR3 in DNA: TGTGCCAGCAGTGAAGGGGCCTCGACGGCCCAAAAGGCGCAGTACTTC. It translates to CASSEGASTAQKAQYF. The entire variable domain, with the rest obtained from reference TRBV2 and TRBJ2-7, is as follows: EPEVTQTPSHQVTQMGQEVILRCVPISNHLYFYWYRQILGQKVEFLVSFYNNEISEKSEIFDDQFSVERPDGSNFTLKIRSTKLEDSAMYFCASSEGASTAQKAQYFGPGTRLTVT.

The chain employs TRBV7-2 and TRBJ2-1, with D perhaps TRBD2 (6 bases). Germline lookup yields CDR1 SGHTA and CDR2 FQGNSA. V was trimmed by 6 bases and J by 6 bases, leaving 12 bases between them. This CDR3 has 13 residues. The chain's CDR3 is CASRLTSLNEQFF. The CDR3 nucleotides are TGTGCCAGCAGATTAACTAGCCTCAATGAGCAGTTCTTC.

The rearrangement links TRBV5-1 to TRBJ2-3; 9 bases line up with TRBD2. The CDR3 has 14 amino acids. Looked up from germline, CDR1 is SGHRS and CDR2 is YFSETQ. The J segment lost 6 bases and the V segment lost 7 bases, leaving 9 bases of the junction unmatched. The CDR3 bases are TGCGCCAGCGGGCGGGAGGGCCTAGCGGATACGCAGTATTTT. Encoded protein: CASGREGLADTQYF.